This T cell receptor beta chain was recorded in a study of blood T cell repertoires in COVID-19. Across the study: Acute and convalescent COVID-19 samples came from the United States, Italy and Spain. From T cells, B-cell-depleted T cells, or PBMCs came the material, which was cDNA or gDNA.

This CDR3 is 15 amino acids long. Deletions cut 3 bases from V and 5 bases from J, with 16 bases between. CDR1 and CDR2 from the germline V gene are MNHEY and SMNVEV (reference sequence). The authors' processing: For nucleated cells, counts were estimated from reference gene primer amplification. Generated by immunoSEQ multiplex PCR, the TCRdb table keeps only in-frame clones and is missing some. The V and J calls and clone size are taken from that table; D and trimming were inferred from the DNA. Found here are roughly 80,000 clones, about 89% of them singletons; the top ten hold roughly 1.9%. Sequencing was carried out using peripheral blood. This TCR was recovered from a woman aged 55 to 70 with acute or convalescent COVID-19. J is TRBJ1-1 and V is TRBV27; D not certain. This CDR3 is CASSFVSSGRTEAFF. The CDR3 DNA follows: TGTGCCAGCAGTTTCGTAAGTTCAGGAAGGACTGAAGCTTTCTTT.